This entry lists 21 T cell receptor beta chains sequenced from one sample in a study of somatic mutations in cytotoxic T cells in rheumatoid arthritis. The assay was immunoSEQ multiplex PCR, and TCRdb's table has in-frame clones only and misses some. This sample has about 19,000 clones, with approximately 80% found just once. The specimen sequenced was CD8+ T cells sorted from blood. These receptor sequences come from a woman aged 50 to 60 in good health.

This chain connects TRBV6-5 to TRBJ1-6; possibly TRBD1 for D (6 bases). V lost 2 bases, J lost 2 bases, and 10 bases lay in between. Germline assignment: CDR1 MNHEY and CDR2 SVGAGI. This CDR3 is built from 16 residues. The CDR3 protein is CASSYETGPYNSPLHF. CDR3 in DNA: TGTGCCAGCAGTTACGAAACAGGGCCCTATAATTCACCCCTCCACTTT.

This clone is large within its sample. This chain uses TRBV28 with TRBJ2-7; 7 bases map to TRBD1. The germline CDR1 and CDR2 sequences are MDHEN and SYDVKM. This CDR3 has 14 amino acids. V lost 6 bases and J lost 6; bases outside the gene matches: 11. CDR3 in DNA: TGTGCCAGCAGCCCCGACAGGGTATCATCCGAGCAGTACTTC. Translating it yields CASSPDRVSSEQYF.

The chain couples TRBV28 to TRBJ1-4; possible D gene TRBD1, 5 bases. V lost 4 bases and J 5 bases, leaving 11 bases between the germline ends. Looked up from germline, CDR1 is MDHEN and CDR2 is SYDVKM. The CDR3 runs 14 residues. CDR3 region: CASSWETDNEKLFF. The CDR3, as DNA: TGTGCCAGCAGTTGGGAGACAGACAATGAAAAACTGTTTTTT.

The rearrangement uses TRBV6-5 and TRBJ1-3; D possibly corresponds to TRBD1 (5 bases). V lost 3 bases and J lost 4, with 10 bases in between. Germline V gene data show CDR1 as MNHEY and CDR2 as SVGAGI. The CDR3 spans 14 residues. For the CDR3, the DNA is TGTGCCAGCAGTTATCAAGGGGCCGGAAACACCATATATTTT. It codes for CASSYQGAGNTIYF.

This chain links TRBV28 with TRBJ2-3; maybe TRBD1 (6 bases). Germline loops: CDR1 MDHEN, CDR2 SYDVKM. This CDR3 is built from 14 residues. The V end was cut by 6 bases, the J end by 0 bases, with 10 bases between. This chain's CDR3 is CASSPDRSTDTQYF. Written as DNA, the CDR3 is TGTGCCAGCAGCCCGGACAGAAGCACAGATACGCAGTATTTT.

The chain has TRBV7-6 and TRBJ2-7, with D perhaps TRBD2 (7 bases). Between the trimmed V and J ends, which lost 4 bases and 2 bases, there was a span of 12 bases. Germline V CDR1 and CDR2: SGHVS, FNYEAQ. The CDR3 spans 14 residues. The CDR3 protein is CASSSGEGTYEQYF. In DNA form, the CDR3 reads TGTGCCAGCAGCTCAGGGGAGGGAACCTACGAGCAGTACTTC.

The rearrangement joins TRBV28 to TRBJ1-6; 8 bases agree with TRBD1. This CDR3 spans 14 amino acids. CDR1 and CDR2 (germline): MDHEN, SYDVKM. V lost 6 bases to trimming and J lost 11 bases; unmatched junction nucleotides: 9. In DNA form, the CDR3 reads TGTGCCAGCAGGAGGACAGGGACGATGGCACCCCTCCACTTT. The encoded protein is CASRRTGTMAPLHF.

The rearrangement uses TRBV27 and TRBJ1-5, with D unresolved. Germline V gene data show CDR1 as MNHEY and CDR2 as SMNVEV (reference sequence). The ends were cut back, 3 bases at V and 2 bases at J, with 11 bases in the middle. The CDR3 contains 15 residues. DNA of the CDR3: TGTGCCAGCAGTTTCTCGCCGGGAGGCAATCAGCCCCAGCATTTT. Translating gives CASSFSPGGNQPQHF.

For the CDR3, the DNA is TGTGCCAGCAGCTTAGCCTCTCCAGGCACAGATACGCAGTATTTT. Protein product: CASSLASPGTDTQYF. The chain carries TRBV7-9 and TRBJ2-3; D uncertain. In germline, CDR1 is SEHNR, CDR2 FQNEAQ (reference sequence). The V end was cut by 0 bases, the J end by 1 base, with 8 bases between. The CDR3 totals 15 residues.

In its sample, this clone was seen once. The chain carries TRBV5-6 and TRBJ2-1; 11 nucleotides line up with TRBD1. Germline CDR1 is SGHDT and CDR2 is YYEEEE. The CDR3 contains 12 residues. V shed 3 bases, J shed 10 bases, and the junction held 0 bases outside the gene matches. The CDR3 DNA reads as TGTGCCAGCAGCTGGACAGGGGGCGAGCAGTTCTTC. Translated, it gives CASSWTGGEQFF. The full variable domain, rest sourced from reference TRBV5-6 and TRBJ2-1, is DAGVTQSPTHLIKTRGQQVTLRCSPKSGHDTVSWYQQALGQGPQFIFQYYEEEERQRGNFPDRFSGHQFPNYSSELNVNALLLGDSALYLCASSWTGGEQFFGPGTRLTVL.

The chain recombines TRBV6-5 with TRBJ2-2, with TRBD2 as a possible D gene (6 bases). The germline gives CDR1 MNHEY, CDR2 SVGAGI. The CDR3 runs 13 residues. V lost 5 bases and J 6 bases, leaving 10 bases between the germline ends. The CDR3 region is CASSVRLAGELFF. DNA of the CDR3: TGTGCCAGCAGTGTCCGACTAGCCGGGGAGCTGTTTTTT.

The CDR3: CATSRVSGADTQYF. DNA of the CDR3: TGTGCCACCAGCAGAGTCAGCGGGGCTGATACGCAGTATTTT. The chain joins TRBV15 to TRBJ2-3, with 7 nucleotides matching TRBD2. This CDR3 contains 14 residues. V lost 1 base to trimming and J lost 6 bases; unmatched junction nucleotides: 4. Germline V gives CDR1 LNHNV, CDR2 YYDKDF (reference sequence). The full variable domain, in which reference TRBV15 and TRBJ2-3 provide the parts outside the CDR3, is DAMVIQNPRYQVTQFGKPVTLSCSQTLNHNVMYWYQQKSSQAPKLLFHYYDKDFNNEADTPDNFQSRRPNTSFCFLDIRSPGLGDTAMYLCATSRVSGADTQYFGPGTRLTVL.

The rearrangement joins TRBV19 to TRBJ1-1; 9 bases line up with TRBD1. This CDR3 has 14 amino acids. V lost 5 bases and J lost 1; bases outside the gene matches: 2. Germline lookup yields CDR1 LNHDA and CDR2 SQIVND (reference sequence). The DNA for the CDR3 is TGTGCCAGTAGTGCGGACAGGGGGAACACTGAAGCTTTCTTT. It encodes CASSADRGNTEAFF.

The chain uses TRBV6-5 and TRBJ2-7; maybe TRBD1 (6 bases). Trimming left V 6 bases short and J 0 bases short, with 15 bases between. The CDR3 is 15 residues long. CDR1 is MNHEY, CDR2 SVGAGI, per germline. The CDR3 is CASRPRDTASYEQYF. The CDR3 DNA sequence: TGTGCCAGCAGACCCCGGGACACGGCCTCCTACGAGCAGTACTTC.

This clone was detected only a few times. This chain uses TRBV6-5 with TRBJ1-1, with 12 bases matching TRBD1. This CDR3 region has 15 residues. Germline assignment: CDR1 MNHEY and CDR2 SVGAGI. The V segment lost 5 bases and the J segment 10 bases; nucleotides outside the gene matches: 11. The CDR3 bases are TGTGCCAGCAGTCGCCTGGGACAGGGGGCCAAAGTAGCTTTCTTT. Protein: CASSRLGQGAKVAFF.

This clone was seen only a few times. V usage is TRBV30 and J usage is TRBJ1-1; D gene ambiguous. In germline, CDR1 is GTSNPN, CDR2 SVGIG (reference sequence). V lost 3 bases to trimming and J lost 8 bases, with 22 bases between them. The CDR3 has 15 residues. The CDR3 DNA sequence: TGTGCCTGGAGGTTCCGAACCGCAGGAGCACGAGAAGCTTTCTTT. Amino acid sequence: CAWRFRTAGAREAFF.

The rearrangement uses TRBV18 and TRBJ2-7, with unresolved D. Germline lookup yields CDR1 KGHSH and CDR2 LQKENI. Trimming stripped 5 bases from V and 2 bases from J, with 16 bases between. The CDR3 runs to 15 residues. Written as DNA, the CDR3 is TGTGCCAGCTCATCTATCAAGACCTACCCCTACGAGCAGTACTTC. Translating it yields CASSSIKTYPYEQYF. The complete variable domain, with remaining parts taken from reference TRBV18 and TRBJ2-7, reads NAGVMQNPRHLVRRRGQEARLRCSPMKGHSHVYWYRQLPEEGLKFMVYLQKENIIDESGMPKERFSAEFPKEGPSILRIQQVVRGDSAAYFCASSSIKTYPYEQYFGPGTRLTVT.

In the case of this clone: Sequence at one end of the junction differs from germline and may be a read error. The sample carries other DNA sequences with the same CDR3. The chain is built from TRBV5-6 and TRBJ1-4; the match to TRBD1 covers 8 bases. Germline values: CDR1 SGHDT, CDR2 YYEEEE. The CDR3 has 16 residues. The CDR3 DNA follows: TGTGCCAGCCCTCCCGGACAGGGCGGAACTAATGAAAAGCTGTTTTTT. Amino acid sequence: CASPPGQGGTNEKLFF.

The chain recombines TRBV9 with TRBJ1-1; D possibly corresponds to TRBD1 (5 bases). V was clipped by 4 bases and J by 5 bases, with 15 bases between them. Germline-derived CDR1 and CDR2 are SGDLS and YYNGEE. The CDR3 spans 14 residues. CDR3 in amino acids: CASSPGRTGTEAFF. The CDR3 DNA reads TGTGCCAGCAGCCCGGGACGGACGGGGACTGAAGCTTTCTTT.

This clone was seen only once. The chain combines TRBV19 with TRBJ2-7; D gene ambiguous. Germline V CDR1 and CDR2: LNHDA, SQIVND (reference sequence). The CDR3 length is 14 residues. Trimming removed 4 bases at V and 0 bases at J, with 10 bases between. The DNA of the CDR3 is TGTGCCAGTAGTACCGGGCCATCCTCCTACGAGCAGTACTTC. Translating it yields CASSTGPSSYEQYF.

CDR3 region: CSAGTDTQYF. The CDR3 DNA is TGCAGTGCCGGCACAGATACGCAGTATTTT. The chain links TRBV20-1 to TRBJ2-3; no clear D gene. This CDR3 comprises 10 residues. Trimming left V 6 bases short and J 1 base short, with 2 bases between. The V gene's germline CDR1 is DFQATT and CDR2 SNEGSKA (reference sequence).